This is a list of T cell receptor beta chains from one sample in a study of tumor-infiltrating lymphocytes in primary liver carcinoma. TCRdb passed the multiplex PCR reads through MiXCR, listing each CDR3 protein once. The sample records 310,000 or so distinct CDR3 sequences, roughly 60% being singletons. The sample consisted of peripheral blood. The receptors originated from a woman aged 25 to 39 with primary liver carcinoma and hepatitis B virus infection. The conserved cysteine and the conserved F or W are not part of the CDR3 here.

v_gene: TRBV6-5; len: 13; CDR3aa: ASSPPISLFGKLF
v_gene: TRBV5-4; len: 11; CDR3aa: ASSKQGSTEAF
v_gene: TRBV11-1; len: 15; CDR3aa: AISPRQLAGGYNEQF
v_gene: TRBV6-1; len: 10; CDR3aa: ASRGGSGELF
v_gene: TRBV4-1; len: 13; CDR3aa: ASSQTASGSYEQY
v_gene: TRBV12-3/TRBV12-4; len: 12; CDR3aa: ASSFVSRSDTQY
v_gene: TRBV20-1; len: 13; CDR3aa: SATNRLAGGYEQY
v_gene: TRBV5-4; len: 13; CDR3aa: ASSLTGTREETQY
v_gene: TRBV28; len: 14; CDR3aa: ASSLGGNRLNTEAF
v_gene: TRBV28; len: 14; CDR3aa: ASTPIRTVLQETQY
v_gene: TRBV6-2/TRBV6-3; len: 15; CDR3aa: ASSQPPPYATNEKLF
v_gene: TRBV10-2; len: 14; CDR3aa: ASSETGGYGANVLT
v_gene: TRBV7-9; len: 12; CDR3aa: VSSLGIELYGYT
v_gene: TRBV4-3; len: 13; CDR3aa: ASSRTGTFGNEQF
v_gene: TRBV6-2/TRBV6-3; len: 12; CDR3aa: ASNDLQGRTEAF
v_gene: TRBV13; len: 14; CDR3aa: ASSPYLGLSYNEQF
v_gene: TRBV7-9; len: 15; CDR3aa: ASSPKTGTWRPGELF
v_gene: TRBV7-9; len: 10; CDR3aa: ASSQQGTTIY
v_gene: TRBV4-2; len: 12; CDR3aa: ASSREQGISPQH
v_gene: TRBV30; len: 11; CDR3aa: ALNRNSYGELF
v_gene: TRBV6-6; len: 11; CDR3aa: ASSFTGWEKLF
v_gene: TRBV6-2/TRBV6-3; len: 13; CDR3aa: ASSYSTAWGDIQY